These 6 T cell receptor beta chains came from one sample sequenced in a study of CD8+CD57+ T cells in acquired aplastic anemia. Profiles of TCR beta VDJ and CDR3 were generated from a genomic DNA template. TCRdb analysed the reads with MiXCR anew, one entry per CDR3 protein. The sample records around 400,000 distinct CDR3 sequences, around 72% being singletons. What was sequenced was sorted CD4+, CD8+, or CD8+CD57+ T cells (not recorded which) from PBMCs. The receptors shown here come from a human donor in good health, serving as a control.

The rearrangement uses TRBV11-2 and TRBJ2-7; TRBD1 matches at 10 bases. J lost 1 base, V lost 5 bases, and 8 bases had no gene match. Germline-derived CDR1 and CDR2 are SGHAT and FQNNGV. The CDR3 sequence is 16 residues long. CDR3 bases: TGTGCCAGCAGCCCCCACGGACAGGGGGTGTCCTACGAGCAGTACTTC. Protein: CASSPHGQGVSYEQYF.

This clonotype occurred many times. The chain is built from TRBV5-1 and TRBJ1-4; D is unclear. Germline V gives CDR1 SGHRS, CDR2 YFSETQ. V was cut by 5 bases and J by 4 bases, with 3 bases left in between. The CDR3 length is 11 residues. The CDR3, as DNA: TGCGCCAGCAGTGATAATGAAAAACTGTTTTTT. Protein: CASSDNEKLFF.

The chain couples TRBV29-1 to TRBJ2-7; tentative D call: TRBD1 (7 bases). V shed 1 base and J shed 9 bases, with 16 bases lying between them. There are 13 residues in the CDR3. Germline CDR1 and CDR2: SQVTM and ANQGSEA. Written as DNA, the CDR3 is TGCAGCGTTGAAGGCCAGGGGGGCTACACGCAGTACTTC. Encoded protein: CSVEGQGGYTQYF.

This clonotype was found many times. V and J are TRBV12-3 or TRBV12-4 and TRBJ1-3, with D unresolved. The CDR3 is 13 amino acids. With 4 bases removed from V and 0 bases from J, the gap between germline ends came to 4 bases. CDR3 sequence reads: CASSWGSGNTIYF. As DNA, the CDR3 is TGTGCCAGCAGTTGGGGCTCTGGAAACACCATATATTTT.

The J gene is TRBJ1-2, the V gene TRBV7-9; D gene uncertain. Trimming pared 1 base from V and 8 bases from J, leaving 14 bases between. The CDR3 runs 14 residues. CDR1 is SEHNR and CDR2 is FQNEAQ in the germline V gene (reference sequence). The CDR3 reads CASSLVEGAKGYTF. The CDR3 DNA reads TGTGCCAGCAGCTTAGTGGAGGGAGCGAAAGGCTACACCTTC.

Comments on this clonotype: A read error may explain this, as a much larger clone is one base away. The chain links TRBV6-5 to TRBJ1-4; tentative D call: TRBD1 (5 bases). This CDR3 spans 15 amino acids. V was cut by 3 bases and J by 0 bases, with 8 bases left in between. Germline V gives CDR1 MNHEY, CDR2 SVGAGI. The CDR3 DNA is TGTGCCAGCAGTTATGACAGCACAACTAATGAAAAACTGTTTTTT. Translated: CASSYDSTTNEKLFF.